In this sample, the clone carrying this T cell receptor beta chain turned up a few times. The antigen is not known. This sample is part of a study of cytomegalovirus exposure and HLA in healthy donors. The PCR was carried out with 60 Vbeta primers and 13 Jbeta primers. The repertoire was sequenced with immunoSEQ multiplex PCR; TCRdb's copy has only in-frame clones and lacks some. The table lists more than 80,000 clones, around three fifths of them singletons. The CDR3 is 14 amino acids. The germline V gene has CDR1 SGHRS and CDR2 YFSETQ. Trimming at V came to 1 base and at J to 5 bases, leaving 3 bases not matched to a gene. The study's findings and limits: A cluster of highly shared sequence variants was likely a sequencing artifact.

The sequencing sample was made of PBMCs. The V call is TRBV5-1, the J call TRBJ2-5, with 9 bases that match TRBD2. The clonotype comes from a middle-aged woman in good health and CMV-seropositive. This CDR3 reads CASSLRAGGETQYF. The CDR3 nucleotides read TGCGCCAGCAGCTTGCGCGCGGGGGGGGAGACCCAGTACTTC.